Each of the 7 T cell receptor beta chains below was sequenced from the same sample in a study of neurological immune-mediated disorders. TCRdb passed the 5' RACE reads through MiXCR, listing each CDR3 protein once. The table shows some 43,000 distinct CDR3 sequences, with 12% occurring only once. Time point given: longitudinal time-point 3. The source material was PBMCs. The receptors shown here come from a male donor with HTLV-1-associated myelopathy (HAM/TSP).

This clonotype was recorded at least ten times. The chain joins TRBV5-1 to TRBJ2-3; D gene ambiguous. The V and J ends lost 5 bases and 6 bases respectively, with 7 bases between them. Germline V gene sequence: CDR1 SGHRS, CDR2 YFSETQ. CDR3 length: 11 amino acids. As DNA, the CDR3 is TGCGCCAGCAGTTTGTGGGATACGCAGTATTTT. This sequence encodes CASSLWDTQYF.

This clonotype showed up many times. The chain links TRBV9 to TRBJ2-3; D remains unclear. V gave up 4 bases and J gave up 2 bases, with 14 bases separating them. CDR3 length equals 15 residues. Per germline, CDR1 SGDLS and CDR2 YYNGEE. CDR3 coding DNA: TGTGCCAGCAGCCCCCGGTTGGGTGTCACAGATACGCAGTATTTT. Its translation is CASSPRLGVTDTQYF.

Many counts were recorded for this clonotype. The V and J genes are TRBV20-1 and TRBJ2-1, with 8 bases aligning to TRBD2. CDR3 size: 14 residues. V lost 3 bases and J lost 4; bases outside the gene matches: 5. In germline, CDR1 is DFQATT, CDR2 SNEGSKA (reference sequence). CDR3: CSASQLADYNEQFF. CDR3 nucleotides: TGCAGTGCTAGTCAACTAGCGGATTACAATGAGCAGTTCTTC.

This clonotype was seen at least ten times. The genes are TRBV5-8 and TRBJ2-5, with D possibly being TRBD1 or TRBD2 (5 bases each). CDR1 SGHTS and CDR2 YDEGEE come from the germline V gene. The CDR3 sequence is 14 residues long. Trimming cost V 4 bases and J 5 bases, with 15 bases left between them. The CDR3 protein is CASSGDHKGETQYF. As DNA, the CDR3 is TGTGCCAGCAGCGGGGACCACAAAGGGGAGACCCAGTACTTC.

In this sample, this clonotype turned up many times. This chain links TRBV20-1 with TRBJ2-1; TRBD2 matches at 10 bases. V gave up 5 bases and J gave up 9 bases; unmatched junction bases: 22. The CDR3 has 18 amino acids. The V gene's germline CDR1 is DFQATT and CDR2 SNEGSKA (reference sequence). CDR3 residues: CSALGDLLLAGEWSEQFF. The CDR3 region has the DNA TGCAGTGCTCTAGGGGACCTCCTCCTAGCGGGGGAATGGAGTGAGCAGTTCTTC.

The sample holds many counts of this clonotype. V and J are TRBV9 and TRBJ2-7, with 7 bases identical to TRBD1. Germline CDR1 reads SGDLS; CDR2 reads YYNGEE. The trim removed 1 base at V and 2 bases at J, leaving 3 bases unmatched. The CDR3 contains 14 residues. In DNA form, the CDR3 reads TGTGCCAGCAGCGTACAGGGGGTTCCCTACGAGCAGTACTTC. This encodes CASSVQGVPYEQYF.

In its sample, this clonotype was seen once. Compared with germline, one end of the junction differs, possibly owing to a read error. This CDR3 reads CANSDNPATNEKMFF. DNA for the CDR3: TGCGCCAACAGCGATAACCCAGCAACTAATGAAAAAATGTTTTTT. This sequence joins TRBV5-1 and TRBJ1-4; D not certain. The CDR3 length is 15 residues. Germline assignment: CDR1 SGHRS and CDR2 YFSETQ. The full variable domain, its missing parts supplied by reference TRBV5-1 and TRBJ1-4, is KAGVTQTPRYLIKTRGQQVTLSCSPISGHRSVSWYQQTPGQGLQFLFEYFSETQRNKGNFPGRFSGRQFSNSRSEMNVSTLELGDSALYLCANSDNPATNEKMFFGSGTQLSVL.